A single sample is the source of the 32 T cell receptor beta chains below, sequenced in a study of identical twins. TCRdb analysed the 5' RACE reads with MiXCR anew, one entry per CDR3 protein. This table has 1.5 million to 2 million distinct CDR3 sequences, around 33% appearing once. Sequencing was done on a sample of cord blood. The receptors derive from a newborn girl in good health.

This clonotype was detected a few times. The V and J genes are TRBV28 and TRBJ1-4; D might be TRBD1 (5 bases). V shed 3 bases and J shed 0 bases, with 17 bases lying between them. The CDR3 runs 18 residues. Germline CDR1 and CDR2: MDHEN and SYDVKM. The CDR3, as DNA: TGTGCCAGCAGTTTGGCGGGGGTCCGGCCTGCAACTAATGAAAAACTGTTTTTT. As protein: CASSLAGVRPATNEKLFF.

There are a few counts of this clonotype. The rearrangement uses TRBV7-2 and TRBJ2-1, with D perhaps TRBD1 (6 bases). The CDR3 runs 20 residues. V was clipped by 1 base and J by 2 bases, with 24 bases between them. Per germline, CDR1 SGHTA and CDR2 FQGNSA. This chain's CDR3 is CASSLVGPRDPRGPYNEQFF. The CDR3 DNA reads as TGTGCCAGCAGCTTAGTTGGGCCCCGGGACCCCAGGGGCCCCTACAATGAGCAGTTCTTC.

The rearrangement joins TRBV18 to TRBJ1-5; TRBD1 might be the D (5 bases). Looked up from germline, CDR1 is KGHSH and CDR2 is LQKENI. The CDR3 contains 14 residues. With 1 base removed from V and 7 bases from J, the gap between germline ends came to 11 bases. The CDR3 sequence: CASSPLEGFQPQHF. CDR3 DNA: TGTGCCAGCTCACCACTTGAGGGGTTCCAGCCCCAGCATTTT.

There are a few counts of this clonotype. The chain is built from TRBV5-5 and TRBJ1-2, with D uncertain. CDR3 length: 14 amino acids. In germline, CDR1 is SGHKS, CDR2 YYEKEE (reference sequence). V dropped 2 bases and J dropped 5 bases, with 13 bases sitting between them. The CDR3 region has the DNA TGTGCCAGCAGCTTCAGCGGCGGGCCTTATGGCTACACCTTC. This sequence encodes CASSFSGGPYGYTF.

This clonotype has a count of ten or more. The V call is TRBV5-1, the J call TRBJ2-1; 8 nucleotides align to TRBD2. This CDR3 region has 15 residues. Trimming at V came to 1 base and at J to 7 bases, leaving 7 bases not matched to a gene. Per the germline V gene, CDR1 is SGHRS and CDR2 is YFSETQ. The CDR3 loop reads CASSLKGLELNEQFF. In nucleotides, the CDR3 is TGCGCCAGCAGCTTGAAGGGACTAGAACTAAATGAGCAGTTCTTC.

In its sample, this clonotype was seen a few times. The chain combines TRBV25-1 with TRBJ2-5; the match to TRBD1 covers 8 bases. The CDR3 is made up of 15 amino acids. V shed 3 bases, J shed 2 bases, and the junction held 5 bases outside the gene matches. Germline V gene data show CDR1 as MGHDK and CDR2 as SYGVNS. The CDR3 region is CASSEFRGRQETQYF. The CDR3, as DNA: TGTGCCAGCAGTGAGTTCAGGGGGCGACAAGAGACCCAGTACTTC.

The genes are TRBV20-1 and TRBJ1-5; TRBD1 might be the D (5 bases). This CDR3 is built from 14 residues. Germline V gene lookup returns CDR1 DFQATT and CDR2 SNEGSKA (reference sequence). The V and J ends lost 3 bases and 7 bases respectively, with 16 bases between them. CDR3 sequence: CSARMGRAGQPQHF. CDR3 nucleotide sequence: TGCAGTGCTAGGATGGGTAGGGCAGGGCAGCCCCAGCATTTT.

The rearrangement uses TRBV6-1 and TRBJ1-2, with D tentatively TRBD1 (6 bases). Per germline, CDR1 MNHNS and CDR2 SASEGT. This CDR3 has 15 residues. V was cut by 8 bases and J by 4 bases, with 20 bases left in between. This CDR3 is CASRKPGQSLYGYTF. DNA for the CDR3: TGTGCCAGCCGGAAGCCGGGACAAAGCCTCTATGGCTACACCTTC.

The CDR3 DNA reads as TGCGCCAGCAGCTTGGCTCCTGCTAGCCAAGAGACCCAGTACTTC. Translated, it gives CASSLAPASQETQYF. The rearrangement links TRBV5-1 to TRBJ2-5; D remains unclear. V gave up 0 bases and J gave up 1 base, with 10 bases separating them. Per germline, CDR1 SGHRS and CDR2 YFSETQ. The CDR3 loop spans 15 amino acids. The complete variable domain, with remaining parts taken from reference TRBV5-1 and TRBJ2-5, reads KAGVTQTPRYLIKTRGQQVTLSCSPISGHRSVSWYQQTPGQGLQFLFEYFSETQRNKGNFPGRFSGRQFSNSRSEMNVSTLELGDSALYLCASSLAPASQETQYFGPGTRLLVL.

This clonotype appeared a few times. This chain uses TRBV5-1 with TRBJ2-1; 8 bases map to TRBD1. V gave up 4 bases and J gave up 2 bases; unmatched junction bases: 8. CDR3 size: 16 residues. Germline V CDR1 and CDR2: SGHRS, YFSETQ. The CDR3 region is CASSPRTGTPYNEQFF. In DNA form, the CDR3 reads TGCGCCAGCAGCCCACGGACAGGGACTCCCTACAATGAGCAGTTCTTC.

A few counts support this clonotype. The chain has TRBV12-3 or TRBV12-4 and TRBJ1-5, with unresolved D. This CDR3 spans 13 amino acids. Trimming left V 4 bases short and J 5 bases short, with 9 bases between. In DNA form, the CDR3 reads TGTGCCAGCAGTTCCGAGTGGGATCAGCCCCAGCATTTT. This translates into CASSSEWDQPQHF.

Here the CDR3 reads CASSLGPGLVSYEQYF. The CDR3 DNA reads TGTGCCAGCAGCTTAGGCCCGGGACTTGTCTCCTACGAGCAGTACTTC. This chain connects TRBV13 to TRBJ2-7, with D perhaps TRBD2 (6 bases). V shed 0 bases and J shed 0 bases, with 12 bases lying between them. Germline V gene sequence: CDR1 PRHDT, CDR2 FYEKMQ (reference sequence). This CDR3 is 16 amino acids long.

This clonotype was seen ten or more times. This chain links TRBV3-1 with TRBJ2-7; tentative D call: TRBD1 (6 bases). There are 14 residues in the CDR3. Germline V gives CDR1 LGHDT, CDR2 YNNKEL (reference sequence). Trimming took 1 base from V and 0 from J, leaving 7 bases between them. This CDR3 reads CASSQGGLSYEQYF. The CDR3, as DNA: TGTGCCAGCAGCCAAGGGGGGCTCTCCTACGAGCAGTACTTC.

There are a few counts of this clonotype. The genes are TRBV3-1 and TRBJ1-1; TRBD1 matches 7 bases. Germline V gene sequence: CDR1 LGHDT, CDR2 YNNKEL (reference sequence). The CDR3 runs to 15 residues. After removal of 0 bases from V and 4 bases from J, the junction contained 5 bases not matched to a gene. The CDR3 DNA sequence: TGTGCCAGCAGCCAAGAAGGATCAGGGGGCACTGAAGCTTTCTTT. Translated, it gives CASSQEGSGGTEAFF.

V usage is TRBV6-1 and J usage is TRBJ1-5, with 7 bases lining up with TRBD1. The V gene end was trimmed by 6 bases and the J gene end by 9 bases; junction bases not matched to a gene: 14. CDR1 is MNHNS and CDR2 is SASEGT in the germline V gene. This CDR3 comprises 15 residues. The CDR3 region is CASRVETGFLLPQHF. In DNA, the CDR3 is TGTGCCAGCAGGGTCGAGACAGGGTTTCTACTGCCCCAGCATTTT.

This clonotype was observed a few times. V gene TRBV3-1 combines with J gene TRBJ1-4; D uncertain. The CDR3 extends over 13 amino acids. Trimming pared 2 bases from V and 7 bases from J, leaving 8 bases between. CDR1 is LGHDT, CDR2 YNNKEL, per germline (reference sequence). In DNA, the CDR3 is TGTGCCAGCAGCCAAATCACAATTGAAAAACTGTTTTTT. This sequence encodes CASSQITIEKLFF.

The V and J genes are TRBV20-1 and TRBJ2-7; maybe TRBD1 (5 bases). Germline V lookup: CDR1 DFQATT, CDR2 SNEGSKA (reference sequence). The CDR3 sequence is 14 residues long. V was cut by 3 bases and J by 3 bases, with 15 bases left in between. This CDR3 reads CSASSRGQLYEQYF. The CDR3 nucleotides read TGCAGTGCTAGCTCAAGGGGCCAGCTCTACGAGCAGTACTTC.

This clonotype has a handful of counts. This chain connects TRBV27 to TRBJ2-7; D uncertain. Germline values: CDR1 MNHEY, CDR2 SMNVEV (reference sequence). Trimming took off 5 bases at V and 2 bases at J, with 13 bases between the two ends. The CDR3 contains 14 residues. The CDR3 DNA reads TGTGCCAGCAGTGCCAGTATAGGGCCCTACGAGCAGTACTTC. Translation gives CASSASIGPYEQYF.

This clonotype has just a few counts. The rearrangement joins TRBV25-1 to TRBJ1-1; 9 bases line up with TRBD1. CDR1 and CDR2 (germline): MGHDK, SYGVNS. V dropped 6 bases and J dropped 3; count of bases not matched to a gene: 11. The CDR3 is 16 amino acids. CDR3 region: CASRISDRGVDTEAFF. The DNA for the CDR3 is TGTGCCAGCAGAATCTCCGACAGGGGGGTTGACACTGAAGCTTTCTTT.

This clonotype was seen only once. The rearrangement joins TRBV18 to TRBJ2-1; 9 nucleotides align to TRBD2. Per the germline V gene, CDR1 is KGHSH and CDR2 is LQKENI. The CDR3 is made up of 16 amino acids. V shed 1 base and J 5 bases; nucleotides not matched to a gene: 6. CDR3 DNA sequence: TGTGCCAGCTCACCACTTGCGGGAGGGAACCACAATGAGCAGTTCTTC. Protein product: CASSPLAGGNHNEQFF. Based on the CDR3 plus reference TRBV18 and TRBJ2-1, the full variable domain is NAGVMQNPRHLVRRRGQEARLRCSPMKGHSHVYWYRQLPEEGLKFMVYLQKENIIDESGMPKERFSAEFPKEGPSILRIQQVVRGDSAAYFCASSPLAGGNHNEQFFGPGTRLTVL.

The V gene is TRBV3-1, the J gene TRBJ2-4; 7 bases line up with TRBD2. TRBJ2-7 explains the end of the DNA better; the J call may be wrong. Germline values: CDR1 LGHDT, CDR2 YNNKEL (reference sequence). CDR3 length equals 17 residues. The CDR3 DNA reads as TGTGCCAGCAGCCAAGTGGGGCTAGCGGAGCGACTCTACGAGCAGTACTTC. This gives the protein CASSQVGLAERLYEQYF.

For this clonotype: One base away lies a much larger clone, so this may be a sequencing read error. The chain links TRBV2 to TRBJ2-1, with 8 bases matching TRBD2. The assigned J gene may be wrong: the sequence end matches TRBJ2-7 better. This CDR3 comprises 16 residues. Germline CDR1 and CDR2: SNHLY and FYNNEI. The chain's CDR3 is CASSESTSVSYNEQYF. CDR3 DNA sequence: TGTGCCAGCAGTGAATCGACTAGCGTCTCCTACAATGAGCAGTACTTC.

This clonotype turned up a few times. V is TRBV16 and J is TRBJ2-7; tentative D call: TRBD2 (6 bases). Germline CDR1 is KGHSY and CDR2 is FQNENV. The CDR3 length is 16 residues. Trimming took 3 bases from V and 3 from J, leaving 18 bases between them. The CDR3 protein is CASSQIRRGEGYEQYF. The CDR3 nucleotides read TGTGCCAGCAGCCAGATCCGGCGGGGAGAGGGCTACGAGCAGTACTTC. The full variable domain, rest sourced from reference TRBV16 and TRBJ2-7, is GEEVAQTPKHLVRGEGQKAKLYCAPIKGHSYVFWYQQVLKNEFKFLISFQNENVFDETGMPKERFSAKCLPNSPCSLEIQATKLEDSAVYFCASSQIRRGEGYEQYFGPGTRLTVT.

V usage is TRBV20-1 and J usage is TRBJ2-3; the D call may be TRBD1 or TRBD2 (5 bases each). There are 12 residues in the CDR3. Germline values: CDR1 DFQATT, CDR2 SNEGSKA (reference sequence). V lost 5 bases to trimming and J lost 2 bases, with 8 bases between them. Written as DNA, the CDR3 is TGCAGTGCTGAGGGGTTCACAGATACGCAGTATTTT. It specifies CSAEGFTDTQYF.

CDR3 loop: CSARELRYQGTFYEQYF. DNA of the CDR3: TGCAGTGCTAGAGAACTCCGCTATCAGGGAACCTTCTACGAGCAGTACTTC. The V gene is TRBV20-1, the J gene TRBJ2-7; TRBD1 might be the D (5 bases). Trimming removed 0 bases from V and 3 bases from J, with 21 bases in between. From germline, CDR1 is DFQATT and CDR2 SNEGSKA (reference sequence). The CDR3 has 17 residues.

The rearrangement uses TRBV28 and TRBJ2-3, with 13 bases matching TRBD2. V lost 6 bases to trimming and J lost 0 bases; unmatched junction nucleotides: 3. CDR3 length: 16 residues. Germline V CDR1 and CDR2: MDHEN, SYDVKM. CDR3 protein: CASRGLAGFSTDTQYF. DNA of the CDR3: TGTGCCAGCAGGGGACTAGCGGGGTTTAGCACAGATACGCAGTATTTT.

This clonotype was seen at least ten times. J is TRBJ2-7 and V is TRBV29-1, with TRBD1 matching 7 bases. CDR3 size: 14 residues. Trimming cost V 7 bases and J 3 bases; bases outside gene matches: 12. CDR1 and CDR2 (germline): SQVTM, ANQGSEA. The CDR3 region is CSGFHGQELYEQYF. CDR3 coding DNA: TGCAGCGGGTTCCATGGACAGGAACTCTACGAGCAGTACTTC.

This clonotype has more than one count but fewer than ten. V is TRBV6-1 and J is TRBJ2-1; 7 nucleotides match TRBD2. The CDR3 length is 13 residues. From germline, CDR1 is MNHNS and CDR2 SASEGT. The junction had 6 bases not matched to a gene; V was cut back by 6 bases and J by 7 bases. The CDR3 reads CASRENSGNEQFF. DNA for the CDR3: TGTGCCAGCAGAGAGAATAGCGGGAATGAGCAGTTCTTC.

This sequence joins TRBV7-2 and TRBJ1-4; D not certain. Trimming left V 0 bases short and J 10 bases short, with 12 bases between. The CDR3 covers 14 residues. Germline values: CDR1 SGHTA, CDR2 FQGNSA. The CDR3 region is CASSLAGPRGKLFF. As DNA, the CDR3 is TGTGCCAGCAGCTTAGCCGGGCCACGGGGAAAACTGTTTTTT.

The V call is TRBV28, the J call TRBJ1-5; 12 bases fit TRBD1. The V gene end was trimmed by 6 bases and the J gene end by 3 bases; junction bases not matched to a gene: 3. There are 15 residues in the CDR3. Germline V gene lookup returns CDR1 MDHEN and CDR2 SYDVKM. CDR3 residues: CASRPGQGANQPQHF. DNA for the CDR3: TGTGCCAGCAGGCCGGGACAGGGGGCCAATCAGCCCCAGCATTTT.

The chain employs TRBV5-1 and TRBJ2-1; possible D gene TRBD1, 5 bases. The CDR3 runs to 14 residues. Trimming cost V 5 bases and J 4 bases, with 13 bases left between them. Per germline, CDR1 SGHRS and CDR2 YFSETQ. The CDR3: CASRTDAGYNEQFF. The DNA of the CDR3 is TGCGCCAGCAGGACAGACGCTGGGTACAATGAGCAGTTCTTC.

A single count supports this clonotype. The rearrangement uses TRBV6-5 and TRBJ2-5; 15 bases align to TRBD2. Per the germline V gene, CDR1 is MNHEY and CDR2 is SVGAGI. V shed 3 bases and J 11 bases; nucleotides not matched to a gene: 13. The CDR3 loop spans 17 amino acids. The DNA for the CDR3 is TGTGCCAGCAGTTATCCGGGACTAGCGGGAGGTCGTAATGAGCAGTACTTC. Encoded protein: CASSYPGLAGGRNEQYF.